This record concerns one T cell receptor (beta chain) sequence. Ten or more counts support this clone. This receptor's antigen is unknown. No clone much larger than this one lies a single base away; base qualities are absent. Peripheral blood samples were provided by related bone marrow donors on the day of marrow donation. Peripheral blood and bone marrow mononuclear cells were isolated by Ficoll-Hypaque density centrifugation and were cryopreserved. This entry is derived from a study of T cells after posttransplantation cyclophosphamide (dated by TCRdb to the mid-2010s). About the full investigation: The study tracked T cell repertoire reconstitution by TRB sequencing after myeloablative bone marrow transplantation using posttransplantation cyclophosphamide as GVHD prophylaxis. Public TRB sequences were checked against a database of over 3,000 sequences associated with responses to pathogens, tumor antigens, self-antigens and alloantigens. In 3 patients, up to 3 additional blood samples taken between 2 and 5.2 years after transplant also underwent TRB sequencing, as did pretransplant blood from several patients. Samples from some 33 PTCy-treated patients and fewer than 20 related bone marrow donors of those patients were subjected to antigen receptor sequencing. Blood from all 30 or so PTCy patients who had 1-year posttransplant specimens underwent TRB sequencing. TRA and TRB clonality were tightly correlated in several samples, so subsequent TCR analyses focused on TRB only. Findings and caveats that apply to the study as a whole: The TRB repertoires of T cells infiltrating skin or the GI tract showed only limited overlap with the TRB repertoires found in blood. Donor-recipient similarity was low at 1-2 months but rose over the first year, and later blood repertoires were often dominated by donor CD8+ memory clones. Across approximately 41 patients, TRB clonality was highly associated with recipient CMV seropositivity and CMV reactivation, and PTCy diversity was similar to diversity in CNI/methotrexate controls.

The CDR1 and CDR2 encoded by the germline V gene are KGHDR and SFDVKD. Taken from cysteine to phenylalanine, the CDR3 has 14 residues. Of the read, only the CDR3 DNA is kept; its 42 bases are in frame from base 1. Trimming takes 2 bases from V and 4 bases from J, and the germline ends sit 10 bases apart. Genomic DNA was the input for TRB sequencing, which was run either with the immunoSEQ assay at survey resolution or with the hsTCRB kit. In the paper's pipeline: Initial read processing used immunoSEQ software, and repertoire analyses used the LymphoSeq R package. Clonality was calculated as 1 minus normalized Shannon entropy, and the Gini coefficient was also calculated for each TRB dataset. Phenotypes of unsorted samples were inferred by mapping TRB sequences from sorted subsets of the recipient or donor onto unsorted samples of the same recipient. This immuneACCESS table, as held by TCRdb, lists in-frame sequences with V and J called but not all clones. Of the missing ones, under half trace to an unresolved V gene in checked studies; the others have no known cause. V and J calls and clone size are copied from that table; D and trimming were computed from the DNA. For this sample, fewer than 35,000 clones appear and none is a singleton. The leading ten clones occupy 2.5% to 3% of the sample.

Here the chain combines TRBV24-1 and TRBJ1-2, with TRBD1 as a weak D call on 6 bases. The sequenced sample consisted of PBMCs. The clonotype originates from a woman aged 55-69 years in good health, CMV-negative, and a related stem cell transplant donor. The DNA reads TGTGCCACCAGTGATTCACAGGGAAGCTATGGCTACACCTTC. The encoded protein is CATSDSQGSYGYTF.